This T cell receptor (beta chain) was obtained from a study of chemoradiotherapy in HPV16-positive cancers. About the research overall: Two HPV16-positive patients' cells yielded candidate HPV-specific clones and common motifs.

TCRdb keeps only in-frame clones here, not all; method: immunoSEQ multiplex PCR. The repertoire consists of roughly 13,000 clones, with approximately 89% occurring once and the leading ten covering about 3.9%. The length of the CDR3 is 16 residues. Germline V lookup: CDR1 SQVTM, CDR2 ANQGSEA. After removal of 5 bases from V and 1 base from J, the junction contained 13 bases not matched to a gene. The origin of this receptor is a human donor with HPV-associated anogenital cancer. The chain combines TRBV29-1 with TRBJ2-5, with 7 bases that match TRBD1. Source: tumor tissue, taken from a patient who underwent chemoradiotherapy. This CDR3 is CSVQKRMGQFQETQYF. CDR3 coding DNA: TGCAGCGTTCAAAAGAGGATGGGACAGTTCCAAGAGACCCAGTACTTC.